This T cell receptor (delta chain) was recorded in a study of γδ T cells in repeated Plasmodium falciparum infection. Looking at the study overall: Malaria-naive adults were infected with P. falciparum NF54 four times over about 600 days. Malian samples came from no-transmission periods or across acute febrile malaria episodes.

TCRdb re-identified clones in the multiplex PCR reads via CATT. Altogether approximately 53,000 delta-chain clones are present, around 1.5% being singletons, with the ten largest covering approximately 15%. Study-level findings and limits: Malian donors came from one small rural village, predominantly one ethnic group.

To note about this clone: What it binds is unknown. The translation of this DNA and the TCRdb protein of a much larger clone differ at residue 6, probably owing to a read error; the protein shown here is translated from the DNA.

Material: gamma-delta T cells from blood. The receptor was isolated from a pool of human donors (malaria-infected and uninfected, not separated).

CDR3 sequence (DNA): TGTGCCTGTGACACCGCCCTCCCTGGGGGATCCCCTCAGTACACCGATAAACTCATCTTT. It specifies CACDTALPGGSPQYTDKLIF. The chain uses TRDV2 and TRDJ1, with TRDD3 matching 9 bases. TCRdb lists no J gene, so it was determined here by aligning the DNA to germline. The CDR3 has 20 amino acids. The V segment lost 0 bases and the J segment 0 bases; nucleotides outside the gene matches: 16. Germline CDR1 and CDR2: GEAIGNYY and EKD.